One sample yielded the 14 T cell receptor beta chains listed below, sequenced in a study of T cells after yellow fever vaccination. TCRdb redid the calling of the 5' RACE reads with MiXCR, one entry per CDR3 protein. This table holds nearly 70,000 distinct CDR3 sequences, around 7% found once. The sequencing here drew on CD8+ T cells sorted from PBMCs, taken roughly seven weeks after the first yellow fever vaccination. Receptors were obtained from a man aged 18 to 29 who received the YFV17D yellow fever vaccine.

The chain uses TRBV6-5 and TRBJ2-7, with D possibly TRBD1 on 6 matching bases. The V gene lost 2 bases and the J gene lost 0 bases, with 11 bases spanning the gap. The CDR3 is made up of 15 amino acids. In germline, CDR1 is MNHEY, CDR2 SVGAGI. Written as DNA, the CDR3 is TGTGCCAGCAGTTACACAGGGTCCTACTCCTACGAGCAGTACGTC. Protein product: CASSYTGSYSYEQYV.

This clonotype has only a few counts. The rearrangement uses TRBV12-3 or TRBV12-4 and TRBJ2-5; D is undetermined. Deletions cut 5 bases from V and 2 bases from J, with 12 bases between. The CDR3 sequence is 14 residues long. The CDR3 DNA reads as TGTGCCAGCAGTCCCAGTGGGTCGCAAGAGACCCAGTACTTC. Its translation: CASSPSGSQETQYF.

The chain has TRBV9 and TRBJ1-1; D remains unclear. From germline, CDR1 is SGDLS and CDR2 YYNGEE. V gave up 4 bases and J gave up 0 bases, with 13 bases separating them. CDR3 length: 15 amino acids. CDR3 region: CASSPFRDLNTEAFF. In DNA, the CDR3 is TGTGCCAGCAGCCCCTTCCGGGATTTGAACACTGAAGCTTTCTTT. Filled out from reference TRBV9 and TRBJ1-1, the complete variable domain reads DSGVTQTPKHLITATGQRVTLRCSPRSGDLSVYWYQQSLDQGLQFLIQYYNGEERAKGNILERFSAQQFPDLHSELNLSSLELGDSALYFCASSPFRDLNTEAFFGQGTRLTVV.

This clonotype occurred many times. The chain carries TRBV9 and TRBJ1-3; no clear D gene. Germline V CDR1 and CDR2: SGDLS, YYNGEE. V was cut by 2 bases and J by 0 bases, with 9 bases left in between. This CDR3 contains 15 residues. The CDR3 region is CASSVDNDSGNTIYF. CDR3 nucleotide sequence: TGTGCCAGCAGCGTCGACAACGACTCTGGAAACACCATATATTTT.

This clonotype was detected a few times. J is TRBJ2-4 and V is TRBV11-2, with unresolved D. This CDR3 comprises 15 residues. The V end was cut by 1 base, the J end by 2 bases, with 9 bases between. Looked up from germline, CDR1 is SGHAT and CDR2 is FQNNGV. CDR3 amino acids: CASSLARQTKNIQYF. For the CDR3, the DNA is TGTGCCAGCAGCTTAGCCCGCCAGACCAAAAACATTCAGTACTTC.

Many counts were recorded for this clonotype. J is TRBJ2-3 and V is TRBV7-8; D gene ambiguous. Trimming cost V 4 bases and J 1 base, with 24 bases left between them. The germline V gene encodes CDR1 SGHVS and CDR2 FQNEAQ. The CDR3 runs 19 residues. The CDR3 DNA is TGTGCCAGCAGCTCCCCCCGGTGGGGTGGTCCACCCGGCACAGATACGCAGTATTTT. Amino acids: CASSSPRWGGPPGTDTQYF.

This rearrangement joins TRBV4-2 to TRBJ1-4; TRBD1 matches at 7 bases. CDR1 is LGHNA, CDR2 YNFKEQ, per germline. J lost 1 base, V lost 4 bases, and 24 bases had no gene match. This CDR3 is 22 amino acids long. The CDR3 bases are TGTGCCAGCAGCCCGGGCCTATCCGGGACAGCCTTCTTGGGGATAACTAATGAAAAACTGTTTTTT. As protein: CASSPGLSGTAFLGITNEKLFF.

The table lists this clonotype with many counts. CDR3 in amino acids: CASSYSRVYEQYF. CDR3 in DNA: TGCGCCAGCAGCTACTCCAGGGTCTACGAGCAGTACTTC. The chain is built from TRBV4-1 and TRBJ2-7, with D perhaps TRBD1 (5 bases). CDR3 length: 13 amino acids. CDR1 MGHRA and CDR2 YSYEKL come from the germline V gene. V lost 5 bases, J lost 3 bases, and 11 bases lay in between.

At least ten counts were recorded for this clonotype. The V gene is TRBV4-2, the J gene TRBJ2-1; the D is unclear. Germline values: CDR1 LGHNA, CDR2 YNFKEQ. This CDR3 is built from 14 residues. V lost 4 bases to trimming and J lost 5 bases, with 12 bases between them. In DNA form, the CDR3 reads TGTGCCAGCAGCCCCGGGCTACGGCACAATGAGCAGTTCTTC. Its translation is CASSPGLRHNEQFF.

The J gene is TRBJ1-1, the V gene TRBV12-3 or TRBV12-4, with TRBD1 matching over 8 bases. This CDR3 spans 14 amino acids. V trimming: 6 bases; J trimming: 2 bases; junction bases outside the gene matches: 5. This CDR3 is CASSPGTGNTEAFF. In DNA, the CDR3 is TGTGCCAGCAGCCCCGGGACAGGCAACACTGAAGCTTTCTTT.

The J gene is TRBJ2-7, the V gene TRBV7-8; D is uncertain. In germline, CDR1 is SGHVS, CDR2 FQNEAQ. Between the trimmed V and J ends, which lost 1 base and 0 bases, there was a span of 7 bases. This CDR3 comprises 14 residues. CDR3 region: CASSLGYNSYEQYV. In DNA form, the CDR3 reads TGTGCCAGCAGCTTAGGGTACAACTCCTACGAGCAGTACGTC.

This clonotype has a count of ten or more. The chain recombines TRBV11-2 with TRBJ1-5; D not certain. Trimming left V 1 base short and J 0 bases short, with 7 bases between. The germline gives CDR1 SGHAT, CDR2 FQNNGV. CDR3 length equals 15 residues. DNA for the CDR3: TGTGCCAGCAGCTTAGCCCCAGTTAGCAATCAGCCCCAGCATTTT. Amino acids: CASSLAPVSNQPQHF.

This clonotype came up many times. The gene calls are TRBV19 and TRBJ1-5; D is perhaps TRBD1 (6 bases). CDR1 is LNHDA and CDR2 is SQIVND in the germline V gene (reference sequence). This CDR3 has 12 amino acids. V lost 10 bases to trimming and J lost 3 bases, with 10 bases between them. CDR3 in amino acids: CATSGDNQPQHF. The CDR3 bases are TGTGCCACCTCAGGGGACAATCAGCCCCAGCATTTT. Drawing the rest from reference TRBV19 and TRBJ1-5, the complete variable domain is DGGITQSPKYLFRKEGQNVTLSCEQNLNHDAMYWYRQDPGQGLRLIYYSQIVNDFQKGDIAEGYSVSREKKESFPLTVTSAQKNPTAFYLCATSGDNQPQHFGDGTRLSIL.

This clonotype has ten or more counts. This chain uses TRBV6-4 with TRBJ2-2; 11 positions agree with TRBD1. This CDR3 spans 16 amino acids. CDR1 MRHNA and CDR2 SNTAGT come from the germline V gene. The V segment lost 4 bases and the J segment 5 bases; nucleotides outside the gene matches: 6. CDR3 coding DNA: TGTGCCAGCAGTGTCCTGGGACAGGGGGGAACCGGGGAGCTGTTTTTT. It is translated as CASSVLGQGGTGELFF.